This record looks at one TCR beta chain sequence and its context. This entry belongs to a study of T cell responses to AZD1222 COVID-19 vaccine. The CDR3 has 16 amino acids. CDR1 and CDR2 from the germline V gene are SGHVS and FQNEAQ. V lost 2 bases and J 0 bases, leaving 13 bases between the germline ends. Sequencing used immunoSEQ multiplex PCR; TCRdb keeps in-frame clones, though not all of them. The sample holds roughly 150,000 clones, about 87% seen once. The receptor was isolated from an adult in good health. The sample was peripheral blood, taken on day 0 of MenACWY control vaccination. The chain carries TRBV7-8 and TRBJ2-5; D ambiguous. CDR3 coding DNA: TGTGCCAGCAGCTTAACGCGACAACCGTACCAAGAGACCCAGTACTTC. Translated, it gives CASSLTRQPYQETQYF.